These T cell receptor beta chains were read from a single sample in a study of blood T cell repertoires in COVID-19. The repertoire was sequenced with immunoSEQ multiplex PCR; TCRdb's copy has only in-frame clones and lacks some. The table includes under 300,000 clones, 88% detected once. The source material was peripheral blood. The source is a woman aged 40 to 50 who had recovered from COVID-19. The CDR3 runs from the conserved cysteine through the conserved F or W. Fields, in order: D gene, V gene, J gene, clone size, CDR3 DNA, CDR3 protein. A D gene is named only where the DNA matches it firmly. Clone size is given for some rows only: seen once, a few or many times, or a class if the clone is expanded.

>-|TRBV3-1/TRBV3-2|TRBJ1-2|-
TGTGCCAGCAGCCCAACCGGGACACCCAGGAACTATGGCTACACCTTC
CASSPTGTPRNYGYTF
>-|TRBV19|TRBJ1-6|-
TGTGCCAGTAGGGCCAGGCCTTTTTCACCCCTCCACTTT
CASRARPFSPLHF
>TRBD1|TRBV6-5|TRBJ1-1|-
TGTGCCAGCAGTTACTCGACACAGGGGGCTGAAGCTTTCTTT
CASSYSTQGAEAFF
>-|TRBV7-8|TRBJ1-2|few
TGTGCCAGCAGCCCGCCCGGGCAGGGTGGCTATGGCTACACCTTC
CASSPPGQGGYGYTF
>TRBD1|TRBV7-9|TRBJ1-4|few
TGTGCCAGCAGCCGACAGGGGTGGAATGAAAAACTGTTTTTT
CASSRQGWNEKLFF
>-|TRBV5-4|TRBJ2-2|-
TGTGCCAGCAGCTCCCCGGCGGGGAACACCGGGGAGCTGTTTTTT
CASSSPAGNTGELFF
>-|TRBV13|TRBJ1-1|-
TGTGCCAGCAGCCCCGCCCGAAGCCCTGAAGCTTTCTTT
CASSPARSPEAFF
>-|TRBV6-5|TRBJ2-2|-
-
CASSSSRWTGELFF
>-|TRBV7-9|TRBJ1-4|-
TGTGCCAGCAGCCGAAAGGGCTGGCAGGGGGAAAAACTGTTTTTT
CASSRKGWQGEKLFF
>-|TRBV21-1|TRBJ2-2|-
TGTGCCAGCAGCAAAGCGGATGGGGGGAAGGTGTTTTTT
CASSKADGGKVFF
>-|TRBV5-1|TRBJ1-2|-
TGCGCCAGCAGCTTGGGGGCAGGGCGGTATGGCTACACCTTC
CASSLGAGRYGYTF
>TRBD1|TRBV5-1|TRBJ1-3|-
TGCGCCAGCAGCCCCCCAGGGGGCGGCTCTGGAAACACCATATATTTT
CASSPPGGGSGNTIYF
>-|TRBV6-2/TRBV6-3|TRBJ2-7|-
TGTGCCAGCAGTTACAGCCGGTACGAGCAGTACTTC
CASSYSRYEQYF
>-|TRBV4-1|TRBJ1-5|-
TGCGCCAGCAGCCAAGAAAGGGGGGGCATCGGGCCCCAGCATTTT
CASSQERGGIGPQHF
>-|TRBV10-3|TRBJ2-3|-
TGTGCCATCAGTGAGTCGACCGGGATCCCCTATACGCAGTATTTT
CAISESTGIPYTQYF
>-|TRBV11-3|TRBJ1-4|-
TGTGCCAGCAGCTGGGGCAGGGATGGGGAAAAACTGTTTTTT
CASSWGRDGEKLFF
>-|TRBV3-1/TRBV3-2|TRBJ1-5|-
TGTGCCAGCAGCCAAGCAACGGGAGCCCAGCATTTT
CASSQATGAQHF
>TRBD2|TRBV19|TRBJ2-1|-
TGTGCCAGTACCCCGGGACTAGCGGGAGCCCACCGCTACAATGAGCAGTTCTTC
CASTPGLAGAHRYNEQFF
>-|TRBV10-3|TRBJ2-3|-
TGTGCCATCAGGGGACAGGGAACAAAAGCGGGAGGGCCCTATACGCAGTATTTT
CAIRGQGTKAGGPYTQYF
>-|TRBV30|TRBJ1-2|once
TGTGCCTGGAGTGTGGTAGTCAACTATGGCTACACCTTC
CAWSVVVNYGYTF
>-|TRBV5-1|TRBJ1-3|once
TGCGCCAGCTTTAGTCCCAGGGCTGGAAACACCATATATTTT
CASFSPRAGNTIYF
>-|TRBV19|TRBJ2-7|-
TGTGCCAGTAGTCCCTCGACATACGAGCAGTACTTC
CASSPSTYEQYF
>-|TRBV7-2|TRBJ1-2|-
TGTGCCAGCAGCCCGCTGCAGGGAAACTATGGCTACACCTTC
CASSPLQGNYGYTF
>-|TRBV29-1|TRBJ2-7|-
TGCAGCGTTGAAGGGGGGGTGAGCGGGGAGCAGTACTTC
CSVEGGVSGEQYF
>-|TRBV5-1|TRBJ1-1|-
TGCGCCAGCAGCTTGGGCAGGTACAACACTGAAGCTTTCTTT
CASSLGRYNTEAFF
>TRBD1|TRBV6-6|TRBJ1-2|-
TGTGCCAGCACCCGGGACAGGGAGACCTATGGCTACACCTTC
CASTRDRETYGYTF
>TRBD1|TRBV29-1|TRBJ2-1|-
TGCAGCGCACCCGGGACAGGGGCCTACAATGAGCAGTTCTTC
CSAPGTGAYNEQFF
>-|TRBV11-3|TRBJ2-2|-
TGTGCCAGCAGCCCAGGGGATACCGGGGAGCTGTTTTTT
CASSPGDTGELFF
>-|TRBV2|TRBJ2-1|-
TGTGCCAGCAGTGAGTGGCTAGCGGTGGACAGCTCCTACAATGAGCAGTTCTTC
CASSEWLAVDSSYNEQFF
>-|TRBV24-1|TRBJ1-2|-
TGTGCCACCAGTGCCGCAGAGGGGGGGGGCGCGGGCTATGGCTACACCTTC
CATSAAEGGGAGYGYTF
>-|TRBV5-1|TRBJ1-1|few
TGCGCCAGCAGCTTGGCCCAGGGGACGGCGGCCACTGAAGCTTTCTTT
CASSLAQGTAATEAFF
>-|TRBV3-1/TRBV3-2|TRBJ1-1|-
TGTGCCAGCAGCCAAGGATCTGTCGGGGTTACTGAAGCTTTCTTT
CASSQGSVGVTEAFF
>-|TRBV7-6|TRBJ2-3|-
TGTGCCAGCAGCTTAGTAGGGCTAGGCGGGGCCGGCACAGATACGCAGTATTTT
CASSLVGLGGAGTDTQYF
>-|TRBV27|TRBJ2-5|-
TGTGCCAGCAGTTTACTTAGGGGCCGCGGAGAGACCCAGTACTTC
CASSLLRGRGETQYF
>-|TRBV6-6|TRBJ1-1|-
TGTGCCAGCAGTTACCGGACTGTGAACACTGAAGCTTTCTTT
CASSYRTVNTEAFF
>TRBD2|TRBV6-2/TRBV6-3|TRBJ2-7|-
TGTGCCAGCAGTTACCGACTAGCGGGAGGCTACGAGCAGTACTTC
CASSYRLAGGYEQYF
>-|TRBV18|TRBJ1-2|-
TGTGCCAGCTCACTGAAAGACAGGCCTCAGATTAACTATGGCTACACCTTC
CASSLKDRPQINYGYTF
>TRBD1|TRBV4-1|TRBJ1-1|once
TGCGCCAGCAGCCACGCGGGACAGGGGGTGTCTGGCACTGAAGCTTTCTTT
CASSHAGQGVSGTEAFF
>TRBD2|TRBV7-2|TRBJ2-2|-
TGTGCCAGCAGCCGGGCGCCGGGACTAGCGGTGAACACCGGGGAGCTGTTTTTT
CASSRAPGLAVNTGELFF
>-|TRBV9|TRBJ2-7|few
TGTGCCAGCAGCGTAGCTACCCAAGGGGTCGAGCAGTACTTC
CASSVATQGVEQYF